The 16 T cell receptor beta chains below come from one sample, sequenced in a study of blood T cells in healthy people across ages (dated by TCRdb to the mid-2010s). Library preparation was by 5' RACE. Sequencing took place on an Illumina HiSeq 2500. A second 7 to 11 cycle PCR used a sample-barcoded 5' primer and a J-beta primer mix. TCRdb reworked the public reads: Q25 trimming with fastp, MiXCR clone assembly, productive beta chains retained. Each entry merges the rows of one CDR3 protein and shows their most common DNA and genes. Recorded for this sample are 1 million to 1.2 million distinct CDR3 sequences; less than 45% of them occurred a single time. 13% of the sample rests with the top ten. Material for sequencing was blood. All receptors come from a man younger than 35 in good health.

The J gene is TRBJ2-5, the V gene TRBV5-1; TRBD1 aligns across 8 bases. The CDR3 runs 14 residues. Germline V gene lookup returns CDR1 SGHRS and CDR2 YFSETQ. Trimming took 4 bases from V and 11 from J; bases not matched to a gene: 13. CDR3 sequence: CASSGQGLQNEQYF. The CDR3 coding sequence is TGCGCCAGCAGCGGACAGGGATTGCAAAATGAGCAGTACTTC.

CDR3 protein: CASSSNGEAFF. In nucleotides, the CDR3 is TGTGCCAGCAGCTCGAATGGGGAAGCTTTCTTT. J is TRBJ1-1 and V is TRBV7-2; D ambiguous. Looked up from germline, CDR1 is SGHTA and CDR2 is FQGNSA. The CDR3 sequence is 11 residues long. The V end lost 4 bases, the J end lost 8 bases, and 8 bases lay between the germline ends.

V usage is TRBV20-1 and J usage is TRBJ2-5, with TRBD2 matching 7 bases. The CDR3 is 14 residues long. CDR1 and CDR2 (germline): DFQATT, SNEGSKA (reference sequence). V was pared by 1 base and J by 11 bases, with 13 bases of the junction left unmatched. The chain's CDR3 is CSARGGSTGGWQYF. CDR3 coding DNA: TGCAGTGCTAGAGGCGGTTCTACGGGGGGTTGGCAGTACTTC.

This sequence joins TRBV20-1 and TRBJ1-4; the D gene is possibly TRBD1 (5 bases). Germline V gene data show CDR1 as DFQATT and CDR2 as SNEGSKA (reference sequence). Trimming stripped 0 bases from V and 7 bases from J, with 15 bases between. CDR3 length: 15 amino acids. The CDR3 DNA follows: TGCAGTGCTAGAGATATCGAGACAGTGGGTGAAAAACTGTTTTTT. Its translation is CSARDIETVGEKLFF.

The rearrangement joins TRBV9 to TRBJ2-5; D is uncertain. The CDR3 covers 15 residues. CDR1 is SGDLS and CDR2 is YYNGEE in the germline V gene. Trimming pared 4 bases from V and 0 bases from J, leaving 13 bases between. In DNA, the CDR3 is TGTGCCAGCAGCCCTCGAGGTAGAAACCAAGAGACCCAGTACTTC. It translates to CASSPRGRNQETQYF.

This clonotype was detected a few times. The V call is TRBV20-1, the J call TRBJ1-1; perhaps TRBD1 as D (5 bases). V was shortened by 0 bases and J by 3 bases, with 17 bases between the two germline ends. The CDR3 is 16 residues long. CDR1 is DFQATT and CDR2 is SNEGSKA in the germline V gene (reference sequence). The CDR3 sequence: CSARDLGGGSDTEAFF. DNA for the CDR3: TGCAGTGCTAGAGATCTCGGCGGGGGATCCGACACTGAAGCTTTCTTT.

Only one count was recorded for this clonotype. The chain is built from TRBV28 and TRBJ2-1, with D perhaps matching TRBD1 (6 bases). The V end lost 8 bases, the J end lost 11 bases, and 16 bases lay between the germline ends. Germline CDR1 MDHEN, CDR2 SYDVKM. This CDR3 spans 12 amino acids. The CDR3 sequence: CASATEGTQQFF. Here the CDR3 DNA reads TGTGCCAGCGCAACTGAAGGGACACAGCAGTTCTTC.

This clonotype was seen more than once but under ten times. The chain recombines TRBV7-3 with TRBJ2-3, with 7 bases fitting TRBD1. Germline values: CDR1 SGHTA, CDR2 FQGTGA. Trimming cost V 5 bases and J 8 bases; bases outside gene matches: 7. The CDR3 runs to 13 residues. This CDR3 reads CASSPRDRPTQYF. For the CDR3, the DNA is TGTGCCAGCAGCCCCCGGGACAGACCTACGCAGTATTTT.

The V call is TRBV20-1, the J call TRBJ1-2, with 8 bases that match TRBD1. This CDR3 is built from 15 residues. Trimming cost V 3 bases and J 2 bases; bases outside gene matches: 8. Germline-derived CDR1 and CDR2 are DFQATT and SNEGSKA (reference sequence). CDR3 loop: CSARYRQGRNYGYTF. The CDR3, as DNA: TGCAGTGCTAGGTACCGACAGGGGAGGAACTATGGCTACACCTTC.

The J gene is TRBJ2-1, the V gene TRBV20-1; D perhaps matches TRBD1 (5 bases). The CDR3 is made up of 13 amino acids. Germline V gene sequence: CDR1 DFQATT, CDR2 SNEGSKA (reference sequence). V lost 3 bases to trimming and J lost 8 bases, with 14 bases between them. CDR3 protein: CSARAAGLDEQFF. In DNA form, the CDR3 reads TGCAGTGCTAGGGCCGCAGGGCTCGATGAGCAGTTCTTC.

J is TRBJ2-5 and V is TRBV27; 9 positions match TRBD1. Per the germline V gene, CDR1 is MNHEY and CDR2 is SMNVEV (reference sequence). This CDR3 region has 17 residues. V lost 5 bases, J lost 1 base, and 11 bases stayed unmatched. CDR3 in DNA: TGTGCCAGCAGTATGGGACAGGGTTGGGGGCTCCAAGAGACCCAGTACTTC. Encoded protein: CASSMGQGWGLQETQYF.

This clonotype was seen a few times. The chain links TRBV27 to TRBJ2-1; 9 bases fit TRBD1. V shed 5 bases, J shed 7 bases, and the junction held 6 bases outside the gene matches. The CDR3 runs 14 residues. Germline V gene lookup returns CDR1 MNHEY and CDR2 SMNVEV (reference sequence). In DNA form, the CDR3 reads TGTGCCAGCAGTCCTTGGACAGGGGATAATGAGCAGTTCTTC. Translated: CASSPWTGDNEQFF.

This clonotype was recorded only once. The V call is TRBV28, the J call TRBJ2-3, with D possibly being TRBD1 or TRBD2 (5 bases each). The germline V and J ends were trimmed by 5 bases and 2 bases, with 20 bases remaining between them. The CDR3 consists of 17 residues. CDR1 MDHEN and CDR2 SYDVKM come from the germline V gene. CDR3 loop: CASSGPGTPAVTDTQYF. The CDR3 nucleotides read TGTGCCAGCAGTGGACCCGGGACCCCGGCGGTCACAGATACGCAGTATTTT. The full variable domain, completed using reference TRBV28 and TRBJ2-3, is DVKVTQSSRYLVKRTGEKVFLECVQDMDHENMFWYRQDPGLGLRLIYFSYDVKMKEKGDIPEGYSVSREKKERFSLILESASTNQTSMYLCASSGPGTPAVTDTQYFGPGTRLTVL.

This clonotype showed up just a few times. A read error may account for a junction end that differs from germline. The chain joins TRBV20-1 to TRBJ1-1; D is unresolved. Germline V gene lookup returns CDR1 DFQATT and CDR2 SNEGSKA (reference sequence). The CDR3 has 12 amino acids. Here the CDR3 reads CSAVRMNTDAFF. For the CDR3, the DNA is TGCAGTGCTGTAAGGATGAACACTGATGCTTTCTTT.

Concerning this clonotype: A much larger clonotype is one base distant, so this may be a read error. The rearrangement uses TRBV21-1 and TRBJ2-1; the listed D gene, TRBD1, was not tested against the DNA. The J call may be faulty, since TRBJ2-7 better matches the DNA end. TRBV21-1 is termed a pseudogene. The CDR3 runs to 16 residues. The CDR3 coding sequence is TGTGCCAGCCGACCCGCCCGGGACAGGAGTTACAATGAGCAGTACTTC. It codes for CASRPARDRSYNEQYF.

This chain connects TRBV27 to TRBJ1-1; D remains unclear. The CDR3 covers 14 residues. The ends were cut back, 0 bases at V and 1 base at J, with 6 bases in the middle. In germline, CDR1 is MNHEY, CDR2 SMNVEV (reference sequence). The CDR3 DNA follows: TGTGCCAGCAGTTTATCCACCGAGAACACTGAAGCTTTCTTT. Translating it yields CASSLSTENTEAFF.